This TCR beta chain was identified in a study of blood T cell repertoires in COVID-19. Study overall: From the United States, Italy and Spain came samples of acute and convalescent COVID-19.

V trimming: 3 bases; J trimming: 4 bases; junction bases outside the gene matches: 9. The CDR3 covers 16 residues. The germline V gene has CDR1 SGHRS and CDR2 YFSETQ. How the authors handled the data: Researchers report that nucleated cell counts were estimated from reference gene primer amplification. TCRdb's table, derived via immunoSEQ multiplex PCR, lists solely in-frame clones and lacks some. V, J and clone size were drawn from that table, and D and trimming were deduced from the DNA. Of under 110,000 clones in the sample, over 80% were seen once. The receptor was derived from a middle-aged man with active COVID-19. The sequenced material came from peripheral blood. The chain has TRBV5-1 and TRBJ1-4; 7 bases are a match to TRBD1. The CDR3 sequence is CASSWTGQGGNEKLFF. In nucleotides, the CDR3 is TGCGCCAGCAGCTGGACAGGTCAAGGAGGTAATGAAAAACTGTTTTTT.